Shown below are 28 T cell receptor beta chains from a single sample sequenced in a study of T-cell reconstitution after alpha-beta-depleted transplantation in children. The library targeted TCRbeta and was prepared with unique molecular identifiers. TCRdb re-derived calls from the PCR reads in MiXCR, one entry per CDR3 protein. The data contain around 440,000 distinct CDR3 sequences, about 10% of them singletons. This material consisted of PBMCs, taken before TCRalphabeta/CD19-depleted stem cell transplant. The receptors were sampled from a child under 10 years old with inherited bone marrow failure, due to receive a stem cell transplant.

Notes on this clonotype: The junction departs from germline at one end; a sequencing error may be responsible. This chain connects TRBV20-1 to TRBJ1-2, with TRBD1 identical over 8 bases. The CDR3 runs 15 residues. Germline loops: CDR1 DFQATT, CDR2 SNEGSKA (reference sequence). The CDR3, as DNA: TGCAGTGCTAGAGATCGTGACAGGGGAGACTATGGCTCCACCTTC. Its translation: CSARDRDRGDYGSTF.

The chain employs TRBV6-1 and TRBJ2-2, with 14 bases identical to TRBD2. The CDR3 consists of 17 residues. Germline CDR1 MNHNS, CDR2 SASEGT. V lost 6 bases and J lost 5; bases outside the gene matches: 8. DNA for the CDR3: TGTGCCAGCAGGAGAGGACTAGCGGGAGGTCAAACCGGGGAGCTGTTTTTT. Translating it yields CASRRGLAGGQTGELFF.

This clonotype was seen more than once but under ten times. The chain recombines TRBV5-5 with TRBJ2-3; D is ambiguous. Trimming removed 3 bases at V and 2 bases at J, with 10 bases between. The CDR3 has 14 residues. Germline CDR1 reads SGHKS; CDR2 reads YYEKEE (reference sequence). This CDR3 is CASSWPWDTDTQYF. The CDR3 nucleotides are TGTGCCAGCAGCTGGCCATGGGACACAGATACGCAGTATTTT.

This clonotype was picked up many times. CDR3 residues: CSADSPSSYNSPLHF. For the CDR3, the DNA is TGCAGTGCCGACAGCCCTAGCTCCTATAATTCACCCCTCCACTTT. The chain uses TRBV20-1 and TRBJ1-6, with D possibly being TRBD1 (5 bases). The CDR3 spans 15 residues. Germline assignment: CDR1 DFQATT and CDR2 SNEGSKA (reference sequence). Trimming pared 6 bases from V and 0 bases from J, leaving 12 bases between.

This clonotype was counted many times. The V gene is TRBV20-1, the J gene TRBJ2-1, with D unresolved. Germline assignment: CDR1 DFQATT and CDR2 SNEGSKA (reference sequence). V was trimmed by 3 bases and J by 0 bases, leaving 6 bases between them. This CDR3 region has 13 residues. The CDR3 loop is CSARPSSYNEQFF. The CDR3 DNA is TGCAGTGCTAGGCCCAGCTCCTACAATGAGCAGTTCTTC.

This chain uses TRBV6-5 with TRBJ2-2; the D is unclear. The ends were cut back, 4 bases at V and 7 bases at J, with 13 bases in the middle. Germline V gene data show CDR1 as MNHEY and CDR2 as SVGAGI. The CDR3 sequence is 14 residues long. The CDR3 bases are TGTGCCAGCAGTTTCGTCGGATTGGTCGGGGAGCTGTTTTTT. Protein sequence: CASSFVGLVGELFF.

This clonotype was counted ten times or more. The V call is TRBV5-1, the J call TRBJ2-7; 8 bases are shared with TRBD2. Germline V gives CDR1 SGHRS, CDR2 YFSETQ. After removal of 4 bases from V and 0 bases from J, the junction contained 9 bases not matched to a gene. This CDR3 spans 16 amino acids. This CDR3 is CASSESAGGLSYEQYF. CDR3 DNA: TGCGCCAGCAGCGAATCTGCGGGAGGCCTCTCCTACGAGCAGTACTTC.

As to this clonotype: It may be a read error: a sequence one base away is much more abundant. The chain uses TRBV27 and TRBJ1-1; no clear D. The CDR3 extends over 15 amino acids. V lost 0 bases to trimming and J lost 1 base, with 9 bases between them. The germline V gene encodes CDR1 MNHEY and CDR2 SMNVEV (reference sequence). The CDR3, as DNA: TGTGCCAGCAGTTTATCGGCGACAACGAACACTGAAGCTTTCTTT. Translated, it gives CASSLSATTNTEAFF.

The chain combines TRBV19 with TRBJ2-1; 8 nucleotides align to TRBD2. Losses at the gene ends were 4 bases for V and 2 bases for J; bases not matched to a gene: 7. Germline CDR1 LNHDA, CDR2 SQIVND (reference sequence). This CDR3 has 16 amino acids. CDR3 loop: CASSRAREDTYNEQFF. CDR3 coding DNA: TGTGCCAGTAGTAGAGCGCGGGAGGATACCTACAATGAGCAGTTCTTC.

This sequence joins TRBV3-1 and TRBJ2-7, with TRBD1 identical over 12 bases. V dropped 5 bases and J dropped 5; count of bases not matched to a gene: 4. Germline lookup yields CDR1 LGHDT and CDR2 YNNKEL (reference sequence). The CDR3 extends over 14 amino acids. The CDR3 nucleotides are TGTGCCAGCAGCTGGGGACAGGGGGCGGACGAGCAGTACTTC. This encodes CASSWGQGADEQYF.

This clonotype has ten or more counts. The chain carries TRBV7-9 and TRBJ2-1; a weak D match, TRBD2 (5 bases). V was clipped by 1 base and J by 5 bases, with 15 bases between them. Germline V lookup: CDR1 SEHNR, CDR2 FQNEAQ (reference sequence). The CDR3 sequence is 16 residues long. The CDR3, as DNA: TGTGCCAGCAGCTTAGGTTATGGGGTGAGGGACAATGAGCAGTTCTTC. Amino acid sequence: CASSLGYGVRDNEQFF.

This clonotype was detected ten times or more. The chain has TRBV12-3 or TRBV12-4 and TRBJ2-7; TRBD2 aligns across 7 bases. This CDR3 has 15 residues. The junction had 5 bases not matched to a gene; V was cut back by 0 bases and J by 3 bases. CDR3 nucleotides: TGTGCCAGCAGTTTAGCGGGCGGGAGTATCTACGAGCAGTACTTC. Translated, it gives CASSLAGGSIYEQYF.

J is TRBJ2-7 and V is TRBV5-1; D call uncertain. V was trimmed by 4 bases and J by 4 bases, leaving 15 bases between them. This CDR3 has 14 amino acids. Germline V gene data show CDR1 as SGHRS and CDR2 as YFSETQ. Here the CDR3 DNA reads TGCGCCAGCAGCCGGACGGGCCAAGAATACGAGCAGTACTTC. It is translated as CASSRTGQEYEQYF.

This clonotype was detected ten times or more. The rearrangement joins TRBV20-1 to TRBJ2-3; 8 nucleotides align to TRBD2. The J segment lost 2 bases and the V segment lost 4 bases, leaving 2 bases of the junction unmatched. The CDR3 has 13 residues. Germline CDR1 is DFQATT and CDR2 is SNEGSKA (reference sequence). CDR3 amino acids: CSAKTSVTDTQYF. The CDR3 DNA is TGCAGTGCTAAGACTAGCGTCACAGATACGCAGTATTTT.

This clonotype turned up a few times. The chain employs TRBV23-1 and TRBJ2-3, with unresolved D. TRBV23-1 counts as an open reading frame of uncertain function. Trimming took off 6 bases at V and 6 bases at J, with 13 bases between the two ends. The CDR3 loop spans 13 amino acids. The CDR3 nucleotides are TGCGCCAGCAGGAGTGGAGCCGGGGATACGCAGTATTTT. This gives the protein CASRSGAGDTQYF.

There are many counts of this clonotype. Here the CDR3 reads CSASIFSYEQYF. The CDR3 coding sequence is TGCAGTGCTAGTATTTTTTCCTACGAGCAGTACTTC. V is TRBV20-1 and J is TRBJ2-7; D call uncertain. The germline V and J ends were trimmed by 3 bases and 1 base, with 7 bases remaining between them. Germline loops: CDR1 DFQATT, CDR2 SNEGSKA (reference sequence). The CDR3 is 12 amino acids.

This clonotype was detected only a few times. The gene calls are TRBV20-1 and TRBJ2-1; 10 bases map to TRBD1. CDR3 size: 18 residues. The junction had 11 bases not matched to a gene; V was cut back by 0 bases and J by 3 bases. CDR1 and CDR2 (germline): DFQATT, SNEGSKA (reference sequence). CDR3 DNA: TGCAGTGCTAGAGATCTCGGGACAGGGGAGGGATTCTACAATGAGCAGTTCTTC. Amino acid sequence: CSARDLGTGEGFYNEQFF.

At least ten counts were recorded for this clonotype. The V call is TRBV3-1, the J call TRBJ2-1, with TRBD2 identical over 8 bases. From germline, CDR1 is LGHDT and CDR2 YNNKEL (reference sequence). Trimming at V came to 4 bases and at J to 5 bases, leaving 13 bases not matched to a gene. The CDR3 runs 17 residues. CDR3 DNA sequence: TGTGCCAGCAGCCGAGAGCCCCGAACTAGCGGACACAATGAGCAGTTCTTC. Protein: CASSREPRTSGHNEQFF.

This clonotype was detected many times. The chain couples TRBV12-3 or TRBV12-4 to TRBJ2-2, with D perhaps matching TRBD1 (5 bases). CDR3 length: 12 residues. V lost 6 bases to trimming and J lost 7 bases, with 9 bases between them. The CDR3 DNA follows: TGTGCCAGCAGAGGGGTAGGCGGGGAGCTGTTTTTT. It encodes CASRGVGGELFF.

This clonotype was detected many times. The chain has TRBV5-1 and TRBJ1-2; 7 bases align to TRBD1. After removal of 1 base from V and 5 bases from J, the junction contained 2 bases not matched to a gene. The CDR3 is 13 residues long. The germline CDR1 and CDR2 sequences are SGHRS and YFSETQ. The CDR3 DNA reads TGCGCCAGCAGCTTGACAGGGGAGTATGGCTACACCTTC. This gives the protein CASSLTGEYGYTF.

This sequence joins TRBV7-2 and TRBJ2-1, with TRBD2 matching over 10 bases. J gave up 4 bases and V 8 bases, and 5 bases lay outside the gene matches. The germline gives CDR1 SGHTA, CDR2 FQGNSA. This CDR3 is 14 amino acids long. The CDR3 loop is CASGSGRGYNEQFF. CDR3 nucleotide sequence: TGTGCCAGCGGGAGCGGGAGGGGGTACAATGAGCAGTTCTTC. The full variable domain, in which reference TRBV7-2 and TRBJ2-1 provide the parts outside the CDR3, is GAGVSQSPSNKVTEKGKDVELRCDPISGHTALYWYRQSLGQGLEFLIYFQGNSAPDKSGLPSDRFSAERTGGSVSTLTIQRTQQEDSAVYLCASGSGRGYNEQFFGPGTRLTVL.

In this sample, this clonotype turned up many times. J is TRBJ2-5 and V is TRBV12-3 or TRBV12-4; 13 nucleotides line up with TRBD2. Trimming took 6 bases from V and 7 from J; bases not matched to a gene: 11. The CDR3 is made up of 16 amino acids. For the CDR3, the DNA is TGTGCCAGCAGCCTCCGGACTAGCGGGAGTAGTGGGACCCAGTACTTC. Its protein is CASSLRTSGSSGTQYF.

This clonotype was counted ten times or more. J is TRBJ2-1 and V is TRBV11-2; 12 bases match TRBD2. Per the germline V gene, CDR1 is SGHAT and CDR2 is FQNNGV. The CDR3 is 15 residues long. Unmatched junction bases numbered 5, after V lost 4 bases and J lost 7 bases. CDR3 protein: CASSSPGLAGNEQFF. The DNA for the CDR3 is TGTGCCAGCAGCTCCCCAGGACTAGCGGGAAATGAGCAGTTCTTC.

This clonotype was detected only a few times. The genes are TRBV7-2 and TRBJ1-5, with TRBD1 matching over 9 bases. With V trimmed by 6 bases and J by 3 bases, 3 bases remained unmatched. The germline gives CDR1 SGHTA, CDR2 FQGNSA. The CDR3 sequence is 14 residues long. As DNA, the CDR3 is TGTGCCAGCAGACAACAGGGGGCCAATCAGCCCCAGCATTTT. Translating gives CASRQQGANQPQHF.

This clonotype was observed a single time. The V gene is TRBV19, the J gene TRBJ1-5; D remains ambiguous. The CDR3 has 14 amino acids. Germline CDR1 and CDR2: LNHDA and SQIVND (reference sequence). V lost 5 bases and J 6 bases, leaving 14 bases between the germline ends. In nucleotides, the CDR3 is TGTGCCAGTAGTTTCGGGGTATCGGGTCAGCCCCAGCATTTT. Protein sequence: CASSFGVSGQPQHF.

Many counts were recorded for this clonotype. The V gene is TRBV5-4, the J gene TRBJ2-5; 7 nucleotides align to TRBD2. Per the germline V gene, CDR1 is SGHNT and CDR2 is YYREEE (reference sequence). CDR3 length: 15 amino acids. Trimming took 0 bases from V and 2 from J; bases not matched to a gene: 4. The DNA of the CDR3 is TGTGCCAGCAGCTTGGTCCAGCGGGATCAAGAGACCCAGTACTTC. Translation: CASSLVQRDQETQYF.

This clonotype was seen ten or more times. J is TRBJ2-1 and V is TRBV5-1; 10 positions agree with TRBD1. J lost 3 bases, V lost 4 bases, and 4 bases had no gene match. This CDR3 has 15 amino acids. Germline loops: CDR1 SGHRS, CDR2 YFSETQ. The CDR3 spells CASSLRDRGYNEQFF. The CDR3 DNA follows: TGCGCCAGCAGCCTCCGGGACAGGGGCTACAATGAGCAGTTCTTC.

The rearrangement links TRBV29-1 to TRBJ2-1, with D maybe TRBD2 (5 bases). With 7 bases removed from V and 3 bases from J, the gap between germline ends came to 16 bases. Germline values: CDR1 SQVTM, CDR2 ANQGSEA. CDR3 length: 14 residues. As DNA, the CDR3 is TGCAGCGGAATGGACTCATGGGGCTACAATGAGCAGTTCTTC. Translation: CSGMDSWGYNEQFF.